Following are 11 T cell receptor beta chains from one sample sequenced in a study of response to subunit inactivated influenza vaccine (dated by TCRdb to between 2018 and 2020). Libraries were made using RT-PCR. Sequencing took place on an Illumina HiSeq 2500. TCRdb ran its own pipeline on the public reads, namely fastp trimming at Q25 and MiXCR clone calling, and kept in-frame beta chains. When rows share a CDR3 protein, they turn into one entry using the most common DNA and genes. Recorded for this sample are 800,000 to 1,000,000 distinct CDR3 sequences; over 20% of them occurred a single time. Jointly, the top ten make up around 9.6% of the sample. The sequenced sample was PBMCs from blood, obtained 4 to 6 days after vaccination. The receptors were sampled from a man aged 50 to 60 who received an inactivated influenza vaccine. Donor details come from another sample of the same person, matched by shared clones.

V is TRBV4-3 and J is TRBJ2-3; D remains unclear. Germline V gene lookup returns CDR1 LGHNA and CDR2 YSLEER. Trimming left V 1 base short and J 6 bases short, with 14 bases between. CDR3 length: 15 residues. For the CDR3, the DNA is TGCGCCAGCAGCCAAGGTCTACGAGCTTTCGATACGCAGTATTTT. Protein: CASSQGLRAFDTQYF.

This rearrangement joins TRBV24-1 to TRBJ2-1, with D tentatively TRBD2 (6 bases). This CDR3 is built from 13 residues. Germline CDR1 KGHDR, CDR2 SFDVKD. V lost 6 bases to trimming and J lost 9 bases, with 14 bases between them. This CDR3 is CATSYETRGEQFF. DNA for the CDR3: TGTGCCACCAGTTATGAGACGCGGGGTGAGCAGTTCTTC.

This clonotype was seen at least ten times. This CDR3 is CASSYSGGNTEAFF. The CDR3 coding sequence is TGTGCCAGCAGTTACAGCGGTGGGAACACTGAAGCTTTCTTT. The chain links TRBV6-5 to TRBJ1-1; D is ambiguous. V was shortened by 2 bases and J by 1 base, with 8 bases between the two germline ends. Germline-derived CDR1 and CDR2 are MNHEY and SVGAGI. The CDR3 extends over 14 amino acids.

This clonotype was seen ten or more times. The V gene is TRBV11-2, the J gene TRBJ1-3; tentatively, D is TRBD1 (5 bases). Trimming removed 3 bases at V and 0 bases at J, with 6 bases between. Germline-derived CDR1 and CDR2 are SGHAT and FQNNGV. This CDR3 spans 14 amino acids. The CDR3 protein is CASSFDSSGNTIYF. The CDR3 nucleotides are TGTGCCAGCAGCTTCGACAGCTCTGGAAACACCATATATTTT.

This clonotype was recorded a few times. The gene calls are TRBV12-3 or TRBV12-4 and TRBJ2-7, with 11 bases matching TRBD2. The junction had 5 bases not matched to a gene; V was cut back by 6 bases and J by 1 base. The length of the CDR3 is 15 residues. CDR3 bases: TGTGCCAGCAGGGTAGGGACTAGCGGATCCTACGAGCAGTACTTC. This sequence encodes CASRVGTSGSYEQYF.

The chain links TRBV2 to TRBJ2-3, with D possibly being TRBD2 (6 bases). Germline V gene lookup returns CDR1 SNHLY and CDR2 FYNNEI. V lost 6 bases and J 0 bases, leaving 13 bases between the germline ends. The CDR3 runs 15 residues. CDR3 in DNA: TGTGCCAGCAGCCGGGACTCGGCTAGCACAGATACGCAGTATTTT. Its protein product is CASSRDSASTDTQYF.

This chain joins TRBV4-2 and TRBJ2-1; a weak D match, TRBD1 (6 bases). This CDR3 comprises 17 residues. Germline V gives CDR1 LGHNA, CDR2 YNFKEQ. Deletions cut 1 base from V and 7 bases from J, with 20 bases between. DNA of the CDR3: TGTGCCAGCAGCCAAGTACTATCTCAGGACAGAGAAAATGAGCAGTTCTTC. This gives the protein CASSQVLSQDRENEQFF.

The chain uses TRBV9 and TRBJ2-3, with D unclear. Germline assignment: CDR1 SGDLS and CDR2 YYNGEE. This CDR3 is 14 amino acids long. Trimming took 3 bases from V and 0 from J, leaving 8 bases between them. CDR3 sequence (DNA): TGTGCCAGCAGCGGACGACAAAGCACAGATACGCAGTATTTT. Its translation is CASSGRQSTDTQYF.

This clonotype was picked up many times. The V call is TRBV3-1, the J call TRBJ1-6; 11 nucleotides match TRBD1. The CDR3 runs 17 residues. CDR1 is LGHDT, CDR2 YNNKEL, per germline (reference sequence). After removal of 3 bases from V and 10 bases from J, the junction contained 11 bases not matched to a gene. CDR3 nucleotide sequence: TGTGCCAGCAGCCACTACCGGGACAGGGGGACCAGCTCACCCCTCCACTTT. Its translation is CASSHYRDRGTSSPLHF.

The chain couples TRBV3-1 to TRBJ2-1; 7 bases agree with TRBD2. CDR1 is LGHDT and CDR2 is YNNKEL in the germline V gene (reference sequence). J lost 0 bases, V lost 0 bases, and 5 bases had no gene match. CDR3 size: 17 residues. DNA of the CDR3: TGTGCCAGCAGCCAAGATCTTGGCGGGAGCTCCTACAATGAGCAGTTCTTC. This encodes CASSQDLGGSSYNEQFF.

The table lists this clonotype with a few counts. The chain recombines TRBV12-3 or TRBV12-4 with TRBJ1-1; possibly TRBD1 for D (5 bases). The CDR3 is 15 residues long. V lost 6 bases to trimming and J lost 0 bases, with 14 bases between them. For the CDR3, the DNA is TGTGCCAGCAGGGCGGGGCTCATGGTGAACACTGAAGCTTTCTTT. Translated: CASRAGLMVNTEAFF.